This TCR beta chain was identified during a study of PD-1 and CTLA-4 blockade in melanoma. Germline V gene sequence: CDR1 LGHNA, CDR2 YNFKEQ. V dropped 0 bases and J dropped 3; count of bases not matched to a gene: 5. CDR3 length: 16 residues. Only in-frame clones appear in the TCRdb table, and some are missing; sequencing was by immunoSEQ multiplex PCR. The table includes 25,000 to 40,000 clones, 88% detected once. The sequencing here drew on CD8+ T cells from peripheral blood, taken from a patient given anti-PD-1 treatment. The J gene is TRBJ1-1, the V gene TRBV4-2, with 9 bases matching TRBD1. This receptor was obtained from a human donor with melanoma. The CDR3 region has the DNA TGTGCCAGCAGCCAAGACTACGGGACAGGGTACACTGAAGCTTTCTTT. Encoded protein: CASSQDYGTGYTEAFF.